The text below deals with one T cell receptor (beta chain). Its antigen remains unknown. An end of the junction differs from the germline gene, which may be a read error. Reverse transcription of roughly 0.45 ug total RNA with a constant-region primer produced TCR beta cDNA. Employing slightly modified ARM-PCR, three nested multiplex PCR rounds were run, and these gave rise to the TCR beta libraries. TRBV1-TRBV30 forward primers and a C-beta reverse primer were used in the first two PCR rounds, which each ran for about 11 cycles. TCRdb reprocessed the multiplex PCR reads with MiXCR, giving one entry per CDR3 protein. This sample has 150,000 to 200,000 distinct CDR3 sequences, with over 80% found just once. The data belong to a study of tumor-infiltrating lymphocytes in primary liver carcinoma. Investigators took RNA and DNA out together from roughly 21-30 mg of unsorted bulk tissue. Patients underwent surgical resection for primary liver carcinoma.

Study-level results: Tumor region pairs showed greater overlap than either tumor-adjacent or tumor-blood pairs did. Significantly larger top-250-clone fractions were found in tumors than in blood (p = 0.039).

This CDR3 comprises 14 residues. CDR1 MNHNS and CDR2 SASEGT come from the germline V gene. The genes are TRBV6-1 and TRBJ1-5; D remains ambiguous. The sequenced material came from tumor tissue from primary liver carcinoma. The sequence derives from a man aged 40-50 years with primary liver carcinoma and hepatitis B virus infection. CDR3 amino acids: CASSADHSNQPQHF. The CDR3 DNA is TGTGCCAGCAGTGCAGACCATAGCAATCAGCCCCAGCATTTC.